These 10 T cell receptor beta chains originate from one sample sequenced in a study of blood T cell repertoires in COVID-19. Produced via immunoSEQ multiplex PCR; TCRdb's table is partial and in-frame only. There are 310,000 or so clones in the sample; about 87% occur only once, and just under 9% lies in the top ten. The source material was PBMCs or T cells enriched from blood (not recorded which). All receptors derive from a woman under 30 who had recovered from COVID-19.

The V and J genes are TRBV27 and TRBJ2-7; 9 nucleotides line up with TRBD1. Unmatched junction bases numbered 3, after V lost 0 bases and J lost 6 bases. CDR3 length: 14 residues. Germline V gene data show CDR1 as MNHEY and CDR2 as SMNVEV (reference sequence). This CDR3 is CASSLSGTGFEQYF. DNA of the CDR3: TGTGCCAGCAGTTTATCGGGGACAGGGTTCGAGCAGTACTTC.

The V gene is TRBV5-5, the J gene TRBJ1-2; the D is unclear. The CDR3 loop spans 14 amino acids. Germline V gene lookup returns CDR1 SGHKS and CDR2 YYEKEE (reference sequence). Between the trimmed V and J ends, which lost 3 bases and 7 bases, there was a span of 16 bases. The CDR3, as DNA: TGTGCCAGCAGCTCTGGGCCCACAACCCGTGGCTACACCTTC. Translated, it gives CASSSGPTTRGYTF.

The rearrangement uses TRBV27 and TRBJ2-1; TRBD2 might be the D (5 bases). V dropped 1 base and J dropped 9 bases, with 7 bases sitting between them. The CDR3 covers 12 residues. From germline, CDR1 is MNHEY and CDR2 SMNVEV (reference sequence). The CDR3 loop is CASSLLGSEQFF. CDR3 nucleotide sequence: TGTGCCAGCAGTTTATTAGGGAGTGAGCAGTTCTTC.

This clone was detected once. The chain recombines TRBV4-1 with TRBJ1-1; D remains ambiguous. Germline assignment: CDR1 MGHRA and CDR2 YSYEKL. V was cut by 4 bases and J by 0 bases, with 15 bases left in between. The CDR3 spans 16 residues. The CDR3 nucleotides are TGCGCCAGCAGCCCCTTCGGGAAGGTCATGAACACTGAAGCTTTCTTT. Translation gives CASSPFGKVMNTEAFF.

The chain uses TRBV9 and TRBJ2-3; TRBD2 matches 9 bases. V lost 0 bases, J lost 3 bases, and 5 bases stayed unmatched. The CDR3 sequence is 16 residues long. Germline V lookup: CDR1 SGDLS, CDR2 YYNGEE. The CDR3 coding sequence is TGTGCCAGCAGCGTAGCAGGGCTAGCGGGAACAGATACGCAGTATTTT. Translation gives CASSVAGLAGTDTQYF.

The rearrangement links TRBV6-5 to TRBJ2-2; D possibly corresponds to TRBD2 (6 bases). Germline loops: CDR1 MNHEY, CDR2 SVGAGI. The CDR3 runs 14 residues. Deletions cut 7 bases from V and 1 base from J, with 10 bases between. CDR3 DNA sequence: TGTGCCAGCAAGACTAGTCGGAACACCGGGGAGCTGTTTTTT. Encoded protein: CASKTSRNTGELFF.

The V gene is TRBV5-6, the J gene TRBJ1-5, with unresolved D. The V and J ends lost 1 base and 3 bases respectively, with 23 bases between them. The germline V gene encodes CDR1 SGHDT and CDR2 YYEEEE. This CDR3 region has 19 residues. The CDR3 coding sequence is TGTGCCAGCAGCTTGATGGTCCCCGAGCTTTCTTCATTCAATCAGCCCCAGCATTTT. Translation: CASSLMVPELSSFNQPQHF. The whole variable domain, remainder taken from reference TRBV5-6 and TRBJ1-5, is DAGVTQSPTHLIKTRGQQVTLRCSPKSGHDTVSWYQQALGQGPQFIFQYYEEEERQRGNFPDRFSGHQFPNYSSELNVNALLLGDSALYLCASSLMVPELSSFNQPQHFGDGTRLSIL.

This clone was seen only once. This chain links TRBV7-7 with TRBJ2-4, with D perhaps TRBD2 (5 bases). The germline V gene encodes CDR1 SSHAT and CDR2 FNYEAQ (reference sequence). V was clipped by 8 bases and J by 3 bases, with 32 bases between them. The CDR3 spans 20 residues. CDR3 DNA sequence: TGTGCCAGCGGGTCGAAGAGTGCCGACGGGGAACGAAATGTCAAAAACATTCAGTACTTC. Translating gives CASGSKSADGERNVKNIQYF.

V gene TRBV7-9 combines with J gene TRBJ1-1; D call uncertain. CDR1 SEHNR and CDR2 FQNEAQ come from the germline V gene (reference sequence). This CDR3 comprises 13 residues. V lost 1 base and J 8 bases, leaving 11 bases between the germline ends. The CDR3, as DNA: TGTGCCAGCAGCTTAGGGGCAATACAGGAAGCTTTCTTT. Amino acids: CASSLGAIQEAFF.

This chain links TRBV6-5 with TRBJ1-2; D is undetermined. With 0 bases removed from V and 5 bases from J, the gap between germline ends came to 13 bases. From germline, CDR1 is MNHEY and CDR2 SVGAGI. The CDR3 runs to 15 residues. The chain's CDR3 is CASSYSGAGKYGYTF. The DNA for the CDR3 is TGTGCCAGCAGTTACTCGGGTGCAGGAAAGTATGGCTACACCTTC.